These T cell receptor beta chains were read from a single sample in a study of T cells in Graves' hyperthyroidism and ophthalmopathy. TCRdb used MiXCR to reprocess the multiplex PCR reads, holding one entry per CDR3 protein. The sample lists about 520,000 distinct CDR3 sequences, 24% occurring once. The sequenced sample consisted of blood. The receptors come from a woman aged 30 to 39 with Graves' ophthalmopathy. CDR3s include the opening cysteine and the closing phenylalanine or tryptophan. D genes are given only for firm matches. Size is omitted from some rows. Given values are once, few, many or a class for expanded clones.

>.|TRBJ1-3|TRBV9|.
TGTGCCAGCAGCGTGTCAGTGCACTCTTCTGGAAACACCATATATTTT
CASSVSVHSSGNTIYF
>.|TRBJ2-3|TRBV2|TRBD2
TGTGCCAGCAGTCCGACTAGCGGGAGAGGTTTAGATACGCAGTATTTT
CASSPTSGRGLDTQYF
>many|TRBJ2-7|TRBV2|.
TGTGCCAGCAGCACGGAGGAGAGCGGGGAGCAGTACTTC
CASSTEESGEQYF
>few|TRBJ1-6|TRBV2|TRBD1
TGTGCCAGCAGTGGACAGGGGGCTAACGGTTCACCCCTCCACTTT
CASSGQGANGSPLHF
>.|TRBJ2-7|TRBV7-2|.
TGTGCCAGCAGCCCCTCGAGGGACAAACCCTACGAGCAGTACTTC
CASSPSRDKPYEQYF
>.|TRBJ2-2|TRBV7-3|TRBD2
TGTGCCAGCAGCTGGCCTCCGACTAGCGGAGACACCGGGGAGCTGTTTTTT
CASSWPPTSGDTGELFF
>.|TRBJ1-2|TRBV27|.
TGTGCCAGCAGTTTACAGGGTATCTCTGGCTACACCTTC
CASSLQGISGYTF
>many|TRBJ2-7|TRBV24-1|TRBD2
TGTGCCACCAGTGACGGGACTAGCAGGTACGAGCAGTACTTC
CATSDGTSRYEQYF
>many|TRBJ1-5|TRBV7-2|.
TGTGCCAGCAGCTTAGCGGGTGGGAATAGCAATCAGCCCCAGCATTTT
CASSLAGGNSNQPQHF
>many|TRBJ2-7|TRBV3-1|.
TGTGCCAGCAGCCAAGGCCCCCGAGAGCAGTACTTC
CASSQGPREQYF
>many|TRBJ1-1|TRBV27|.
TGTGCCAGCAGTCCGCATTTAACGCTGAACACTGAAGCTTTCTTT
CASSPHLTLNTEAFF
>many|TRBJ2-7|TRBV7-6|.
TGTGCCAGCAGCTCGACAGAGGAGGCCGAGCAGTACTTC
CASSSTEEAEQYF
>once|TRBJ1-2|TRBV12-3/TRBV12-4|.
TGTGCCAGCAGCACGGGACACTTCTATGGCTACACCTTC
CASSTGHFYGYTF
>many|TRBJ1-5|TRBV10-3|TRBD1
TGTGCCACCTTCGGAGGGGGCGCGGGTCAGCCCCAGCATTTT
CATFGGGAGQPQHF
>.|TRBJ2-5|TRBV6-5|TRBD2
TGTGCCAGCAGTTATCGTATAGCGGGCGAAAAAGAGACCCAGTACTTC
CASSYRIAGEKETQYF
>.|TRBJ1-2|TRBV7-2|.
TGTGCCAGCAGCTTAGCGCCCCAGCTCTATGGCTACACCTTC
CASSLAPQLYGYTF
>many|TRBJ2-7|TRBV7-9|TRBD1
TGTGCCAGCAGCTTTTCGATGGACAGGGCCTACGAGCAGTACTTC
CASSFSMDRAYEQYF
>few|TRBJ2-7|TRBV20-1|.
TGCAGTGCGCTCGGCGGGACGGTCTACGAGCAGTACTTC
CSALGGTVYEQYF
>.|TRBJ2-7|TRBV18|TRBD2
TGTGCCAGCTCACCACGCGGGACTAGCGGGGGGCAACACTCCTACGAGCAGTACTTC
CASSPRGTSGGQHSYEQYF
>many|TRBJ2-2|TRBV6-2/TRBV6-3|.
TGTGCCAGCAGTTACGTGGGCTCGGACACCGGGGAGCTGTTTTTT
CASSYVGSDTGELFF
>many|TRBJ2-7|TRBV20-1|.
TGCAGTGCCCCGAGGGTTGAGTTCTACGAGCAGTACTTC
CSAPRVEFYEQYF
>few|TRBJ1-6|TRBV28|TRBD1
TGTGCCAGCAGGACAGGGGATTCACCCCTCCACTTT
CASRTGDSPLHF
>many|TRBJ1-5|TRBV7-8|.
TGTGCCAGCAGCCCAAGTACAGAAATCCGGCCCCAGCATTTT
CASSPSTEIRPQHF
>.|TRBJ1-1|TRBV6-1|.
TGTGCCAGCAGTGGATGGACGAACACTGAAGCTTTCTTT
CASSGWTNTEAFF
>few|TRBJ1-1|TRBV28|TRBD1
TGTGCCAGCAGTTGGACAGGAAAAATGAACACTGAAGCTTTCTTT
CASSWTGKMNTEAFF
>many|TRBJ2-7|TRBV27|TRBD1
TGTGCCAGCAGTTCAGGACAGGGGACAAGGTACGAGCAGTACTTC
CASSSGQGTRYEQYF
>few|TRBJ1-1|TRBV4-2|TRBD1
TGTGCCAGCAGCCAAACTGACAGGGGACCCAAGAACACTGAAGCTTTCTTT
CASSQTDRGPKNTEAFF
>many|TRBJ2-7|TRBV25-1|TRBD1
TGTGCCAGCAGTGATATCGACAGGGCCTACGAGCAGTACTTC
CASSDIDRAYEQYF
>many|TRBJ1-1|TRBV27|TRBD1
TGTGCCAGCATATCCGGGACAGGAGGGGAAGCTTTCTTT
CASISGTGGEAFF
>.|TRBJ2-5|TRBV12-3/TRBV12-4|.
TGTGCCAGCAGTTTAGCCAGGGACGGGGGCAAGACCCAGTACTTC
CASSLARDGGKTQYF
>few|TRBJ2-5|TRBV18|.
TGTGCCAGCTCTTTTCGACGGGCGCAAGAGACCCAGTACTTC
CASSFRRAQETQYF
>many|TRBJ2-7|TRBV6-5|.
TGTGCCAGCAGTTACTCGGACAGCCAACCCTACGAGCAGTACTTC
CASSYSDSQPYEQYF
>many|TRBJ1-1|TRBV6-5|.
TGTGCCAGCAGTTACTCGGAAACAGGAGACACTGAAGCTTTCTTT
CASSYSETGDTEAFF
>many|TRBJ2-5|TRBV12-3/TRBV12-4|TRBD2
TGTGCCAGCAGTTTAACTAGCGGGAGGGAGGAGACCCAGTACTTC
CASSLTSGREETQYF
>many|TRBJ1-1|TRBV12-3/TRBV12-4|.
TGTGCCAGCAGTTTCAGCGGTTTCACTGAAGCTTTCTTT
CASSFSGFTEAFF
>many|TRBJ1-2|TRBV2|.
TGTGCCAGCAGGGTCATATCTGGACAGATTAATGGCTACACCTTC
CASRVISGQINGYTF
>many|TRBJ2-7|TRBV19|.
TGTGCCAGTAGTATTGCGGGGTACGAGCAGTACTTC
CASSIAGYEQYF
>.|TRBJ1-1|TRBV11-2|.
TGTGCCAGCACCATATCGGGTCCAGGTCGATCGAACACTGAAGCTTTCTTT
CASTISGPGRSNTEAFF
>.|TRBJ2-7|TRBV6-5|TRBD2
TGTGCCAGCAGGGGCGGGGGTTTAAGCGGCACCTACGAGCAGTACTTC
CASRGGGLSGTYEQYF
>.|TRBJ2-5|TRBV7-3|TRBD2
TGTGCCAGCAGCTTGGACGGGGGGTTACAAGAGACCCAGTACTTC
CASSLDGGLQETQYF
>.|TRBJ2-7|TRBV7-8|.
TGTGCCAGCAGCTTAGGTTCCAGCGGCTCCTACGAGCAGTACTTC
CASSLGSSGSYEQYF
>many|TRBJ1-1|TRBV6-5|.
TGTGCCAGCAGTTACTTGTCAGGGAACCTTGAAGCTTTCTTT
CASSYLSGNLEAFF
>many|TRBJ2-7|TRBV20-1|.
TGCAGTGCTAGCCCCTCCCGAGCCCAGAGATACGAGCAGTACTTC
CSASPSRAQRYEQYF
>.|TRBJ1-1|TRBV11-2|TRBD1
TGTGCCAGCAGCCCCCGGACAGGGGGCATGGCTTTCTTT
CASSPRTGGMAFF
>few|TRBJ1-5|TRBV2|.
TGTGCCAGCACCCGGGACTCCAATAGCAATCAGCCCCAGCATTTT
CASTRDSNSNQPQHF
>many|TRBJ1-1|TRBV6-2/TRBV6-3|.
TGTGCCAGCGGGCACTTTGGGACTGAAGCTTTCTTT
CASGHFGTEAFF
>.|TRBJ1-5|TRBV4-1|.
TGCGCCAGCAGCCCCTCGAGCCAGCGAAATCAGCCCCAGCATTTT
CASSPSSQRNQPQHF